What follows is one T cell receptor (beta chain) and its context. The antigen is unknown. This record comes from a study of cytomegalovirus exposure and HLA in healthy donors. Findings and caveats of the study: A later analysis found common viral pathogens apparently linked to several of the most significant clusters. Per published accounts, TCR beta sequences correctly predicted the HLA-A and HLA-B alleles of most subjects. Under in vitro conditions, a few CMV-associated chains were confirmed as specific for CMV antigens.

It was with 60 Vbeta and 13 Jbeta primers that the PCR ran. Using immunoSEQ multiplex PCR, the repertoire was profiled, and TCRdb retains in-frame clones only, with some absent. Of 180,000 or so clones in the sample, 86% were seen once. Losses at the gene ends were 3 bases for V and 4 bases for J; bases not matched to a gene: 9. CDR3 length equals 16 residues. Germline V lookup: CDR1 MNHEY, CDR2 SMNVEV (reference sequence). The source is a woman aged 25 to 39 in good health and CMV-seronegative. Sequencing was performed on PBMCs. The chain uses TRBV27 and TRBJ2-7; 10 bases are shared with TRBD2. In DNA form, the CDR3 reads TGTGCCAGCAGTTTCAGTAGCGGGAGGTTAGTTTACGAGCAGTACTTC. Translating gives CASSFSSGRLVYEQYF.